The 25 T cell receptor beta chains reported below all come from one sample, sequenced in a study of blood T cells in healthy people across ages. Primed by a sample-barcoded 5' primer and a J-beta primer mix, a second PCR proceeded for roughly 7 to 11 cycles. TCRdb re-derived calls from the 5' RACE reads in MiXCR, one entry per CDR3 protein. The top ten hold more than 6% of the sample, which has about 1.4 million distinct CDR3 sequences, approximately 60% seen once. Material for sequencing was blood. These TCRs come from a man younger than 35 in good health.

The chain carries TRBV25-1 and TRBJ2-7, with 9 nucleotides matching TRBD1. The CDR3 is 16 residues long. Germline CDR1 and CDR2: MGHDK and SYGVNS. Unmatched junction bases numbered 10, after V lost 0 bases and J lost 7 bases. CDR3 nucleotides: TGTGCCAGCAGTGAATATACAGGGGGCTATTACAATGAGCAGTACTTC. Its translation: CASSEYTGGYYNEQYF.

This clonotype has a single count. The chain employs TRBV7-9 and TRBJ2-5; 7 bases fit TRBD2. The CDR3 extends over 15 amino acids. Germline V gene data show CDR1 as SEHNR and CDR2 as FQNEAQ (reference sequence). V dropped 5 bases and J dropped 3; count of bases not matched to a gene: 9. In nucleotides, the CDR3 is TGTGCCAGCAGCCCCACCAAGCTAGCGGAAGAGACCCAGTACTTC. It translates to CASSPTKLAEETQYF.

The J gene is TRBJ1-2, the V gene TRBV4-1; 8 bases match TRBD1. This CDR3 region has 15 residues. The germline gives CDR1 MGHRA, CDR2 YSYEKL. V lost 0 bases, J lost 8 bases, and 8 bases stayed unmatched. The CDR3 DNA reads as TGCGCCAGCAGCCAAGAACGCGCAGGGGGCGAGGGCTACACCTTC. It yields the protein CASSQERAGGEGYTF.

The chain employs TRBV24-1 and TRBJ2-5, with D tentatively TRBD1 or TRBD2 (5 bases each). The DNA end favors TRBJ2-7, so the J call may be wrong. From germline, CDR1 is KGHDR and CDR2 SFDVKD. The CDR3 has 13 amino acids. CDR3 nucleotide sequence: TGTGCCACCAGCGGGGACCTCTCCTACGAGCAGTACTTC. Translation: CATSGDLSYEQYF.

The rearrangement joins TRBV4-1 to TRBJ2-7; TRBD2 agrees at 11 bases. The CDR3 is 15 residues long. V lost 2 bases and J lost 2; bases outside the gene matches: 2. From germline, CDR1 is MGHRA and CDR2 YSYEKL. In DNA form, the CDR3 reads TGCGCCAGCAGCCAATATAGCGGGAGGGCCTACGAGCAGTACTTC. It is translated as CASSQYSGRAYEQYF.

This clonotype was recorded only once. V and J are TRBV10-3 and TRBJ2-5; the D call may be TRBD1 or TRBD2 (7 bases each). The DNA end is a closer match to TRBJ2-7, so the J assignment may be wrong. Germline CDR1 reads ENHRY; CDR2 reads SYGVKD. The CDR3 consists of 15 residues. In nucleotides, the CDR3 is TGTGCCATCAGTGAGGGGGGGGACAGACAGTACGAGCAGTACTTC. Its protein is CAISEGGDRQYEQYF.

This chain connects TRBV5-1 to TRBJ2-7; 13 bases match TRBD2. Germline V gene data show CDR1 as SGHRS and CDR2 as YFSETQ. This CDR3 is built from 16 residues. After removal of 4 bases from V and 3 bases from J, the junction contained 7 bases not matched to a gene. The CDR3 DNA sequence: TGCGCCAGCAGCGGGGGGACTAGCGGGACCATCTACGAGCAGTACTTC. Amino acids: CASSGGTSGTIYEQYF.

The chain uses TRBV6-5 and TRBJ2-5; D gene ambiguous. V was shortened by 0 bases and J by 6 bases, with 14 bases between the two germline ends. From germline, CDR1 is MNHEY and CDR2 SVGAGI. This CDR3 is built from 15 residues. CDR3 in DNA: TGTGCCAGCAGTTACTCCGCGGTGGGCGAGAAGACCCAGTACTTC. This sequence encodes CASSYSAVGEKTQYF.

The genes are TRBV27 and TRBJ2-7; 7 bases are shared with TRBD2. This CDR3 contains 14 residues. CDR1 is MNHEY, CDR2 SMNVEV, per germline (reference sequence). Trimming took 4 bases from V and 3 from J; bases not matched to a gene: 6. CDR3 sequence reads: CASSYAGLDYEQYF. CDR3 nucleotides: TGTGCCAGCAGTTACGCCGGACTAGACTACGAGCAGTACTTC.

This clonotype has only a few counts. This chain uses TRBV25-1 with TRBJ1-1, with D perhaps TRBD1 (5 bases). The CDR3 covers 14 residues. Deletions cut 4 bases from V and 1 base from J, with 10 bases between. Germline lookup yields CDR1 MGHDK and CDR2 SYGVNS. Here the CDR3 reads CASSVYGANTEAFF. The CDR3 nucleotides are TGTGCCAGCAGTGTTTATGGGGCGAACACTGAAGCTTTCTTT.

The rearrangement links TRBV6-2 or TRBV6-3 to TRBJ2-7; D is uncertain. Trimming took 6 bases from V and 0 from J, leaving 15 bases between them. The length of the CDR3 is 15 residues. Germline V gene data show CDR1 as MNHEY and CDR2 as SVGEGT. CDR3 DNA: TGTGCCAGCAGCCTCGGACGACCGAGCTCCTACGAGCAGTACTTC. It codes for CASSLGRPSSYEQYF.

This clonotype has just a few counts. This rearrangement joins TRBV5-1 to TRBJ2-5; 8 nucleotides line up with TRBD2. This CDR3 has 16 residues. Germline V gene sequence: CDR1 SGHRS, CDR2 YFSETQ. The J segment lost 2 bases and the V segment lost 4 bases, leaving 10 bases of the junction unmatched. CDR3 nucleotide sequence: TGCGCCAGCAGCCCGGGAGGGGACCCGATACAAGAGACCCAGTACTTC. Its protein is CASSPGGDPIQETQYF.

This sequence joins TRBV6-1 and TRBJ2-3, with D perhaps TRBD1 (5 bases). The V end lost 2 bases, the J end lost 0 bases, and 9 bases lay between the germline ends. The CDR3 runs to 15 residues. CDR1 is MNHNS, CDR2 SASEGT, per germline. This chain's CDR3 is CASSEMTASTDTQYF. CDR3 in DNA: TGTGCCAGCAGTGAAATGACAGCTAGCACAGATACGCAGTATTTT.

The rearrangement links TRBV7-9 to TRBJ1-3; D is possibly TRBD1 (6 bases). The CDR3 runs to 18 residues. Trimming left V 1 base short and J 0 bases short, with 16 bases between. Germline CDR1 reads SEHNR; CDR2 reads FQNEAQ (reference sequence). The chain's CDR3 is CASSLDKIRGSSGNTIYF. DNA for the CDR3: TGTGCCAGCAGCTTAGACAAAATCAGGGGAAGCTCTGGAAACACCATATATTTT.

This clonotype was seen more than once but under ten times. V is TRBV10-3 and J is TRBJ2-1; 8 bases map to TRBD1. Germline V gene sequence: CDR1 ENHRY, CDR2 SYGVKD. Trimming took 5 bases from V and 4 from J; bases not matched to a gene: 1. This CDR3 is built from 13 residues. CDR3 in amino acids: CAISQGAYNEQFF. The CDR3 nucleotides are TGTGCCATCAGTCAGGGGGCTTACAATGAGCAGTTCTTC.

This chain joins TRBV6-6 and TRBJ1-6; D gene unclear. The CDR3 contains 15 residues. V dropped 0 bases and J dropped 10 bases, with 13 bases sitting between them. The germline V gene encodes CDR1 MNHNY and CDR2 SVGAGI (reference sequence). The CDR3 region has the DNA TGTGCCAGCAGTTACTCGAGGGAAAAAAGGTCACCCCTCCACTTT. Its protein product is CASSYSREKRSPLHF.

This clonotype was detected many times. The chain links TRBV4-3 to TRBJ2-6; D might be TRBD1 (6 bases). The length of the CDR3 is 21 residues. V lost 0 bases and J 0 bases, leaving 21 bases between the germline ends. Germline values: CDR1 LGHNA, CDR2 YSLEER. CDR3 residues: CASSQEMAIRGTGSGANVLTF. The CDR3 bases are TGCGCCAGCAGCCAAGAGATGGCCATCAGGGGTACGGGCTCTGGGGCCAACGTCCTGACTTTC.

This chain connects TRBV5-1 to TRBJ2-7; the D gene is possibly TRBD1 (6 bases). From germline, CDR1 is SGHRS and CDR2 YFSETQ. The CDR3 is made up of 14 amino acids. Trimming removed 4 bases at V and 5 bases at J, with 16 bases between. The CDR3 sequence is CASSRGTLGNEQYF. In nucleotides, the CDR3 is TGCGCCAGCAGCAGGGGGACCCTCGGCAACGAGCAGTACTTC.

In this sample, this clonotype turned up a few times. The rearrangement uses TRBV24-1 and TRBJ2-1; D is unclear. CDR3 length equals 15 residues. The V gene's germline CDR1 is KGHDR and CDR2 SFDVKD. V was shortened by 4 bases and J by 9 bases, with 18 bases between the two germline ends. In nucleotides, the CDR3 is TGTGCCACCAGTGACCGGAATAGTCCCCGGGCTGAGCAGTTCTTC. Its protein product is CATSDRNSPRAEQFF.

This clonotype was observed a few times. This sequence joins TRBV20-1 and TRBJ2-5; D is possibly TRBD2 (5 bases). V was shortened by 0 bases and J by 5 bases, with 19 bases between the two germline ends. The germline gives CDR1 DFQATT, CDR2 SNEGSKA (reference sequence). CDR3 length: 16 residues. This CDR3 reads CSARDMGAHRVETQYF. CDR3 coding DNA: TGCAGTGCTAGAGATATGGGAGCCCATCGGGTGGAGACCCAGTACTTC.

This clonotype was counted only a few times. The CDR3 sequence is CAWSVYRVAPYEQYF. The DNA of the CDR3 is TGTGCCTGGAGTGTATATAGAGTAGCTCCCTACGAGCAGTACTTC. This sequence joins TRBV30 and TRBJ2-7; D gene uncertain. Germline CDR1 GTSNPN, CDR2 SVGIG (reference sequence). The CDR3 runs 15 residues. Between the trimmed V and J ends, which lost 0 bases and 2 bases, there was a span of 14 bases.

This chain joins TRBV10-3 and TRBJ2-5; maybe TRBD2 (6 bases). The J call may be wrong; the DNA end is better matched by TRBJ2-7. The CDR3 loop spans 13 amino acids. The V gene's germline CDR1 is ENHRY and CDR2 SYGVKD. CDR3 bases: TGTGCCATCAGTGAAAGGTCGGGAGTCGAGCAGTACTTC. Amino acid sequence: CAISERSGVEQYF.

For the CDR3, the DNA is TGCGCCAGCAGCCAAGAGCGAGCCGACACCTACGAGCAGTTCTTC. Protein: CASSQERADTYEQFF. The V and J genes are TRBV5-1 and TRBJ2-1; D not resolved. The CDR3 runs to 15 residues. Germline CDR1 and CDR2: SGHRS and YFSETQ. Trimming left V 4 bases short and J 10 bases short, with 21 bases between.

This clonotype was observed a handful of times. This sequence joins TRBV7-9 and TRBJ2-3; TRBD2 is a possible D gene (5 bases). The CDR3 is made up of 17 amino acids. Trimming pared 1 base from V and 2 bases from J, leaving 16 bases between. In germline, CDR1 is SEHNR, CDR2 FQNEAQ (reference sequence). CDR3 region: CASSLGGKADSTDTQYF. The CDR3 DNA reads as TGTGCCAGCAGCTTAGGAGGCAAAGCGGACTCCACAGATACGCAGTATTTT. Full variable domain (remainder filled in from reference TRBV7-9 and TRBJ2-3): DTGVSQNPRHKITKRGQNVTFRCDPISEHNRLYWYRQTLGQGPEFLTYFQNEAQLEKSRLLSDRFSAERPKGSFSTLEIQRTEQGDSAMYLCASSLGGKADSTDTQYFGPGTRLTVL.

The chain joins TRBV28 to TRBJ1-5; 8 bases match TRBD1. The germline V gene has CDR1 MDHEN and CDR2 SYDVKM. This CDR3 is 17 amino acids long. The ends lost 7 bases at V and 4 bases at J; junction bases unmatched: 15. CDR3 protein: CASTTLFSGGRNQPQHF. The CDR3 DNA sequence: TGTGCCAGCACTACCTTATTTTCAGGGGGCCGAAATCAGCCCCAGCATTTT.